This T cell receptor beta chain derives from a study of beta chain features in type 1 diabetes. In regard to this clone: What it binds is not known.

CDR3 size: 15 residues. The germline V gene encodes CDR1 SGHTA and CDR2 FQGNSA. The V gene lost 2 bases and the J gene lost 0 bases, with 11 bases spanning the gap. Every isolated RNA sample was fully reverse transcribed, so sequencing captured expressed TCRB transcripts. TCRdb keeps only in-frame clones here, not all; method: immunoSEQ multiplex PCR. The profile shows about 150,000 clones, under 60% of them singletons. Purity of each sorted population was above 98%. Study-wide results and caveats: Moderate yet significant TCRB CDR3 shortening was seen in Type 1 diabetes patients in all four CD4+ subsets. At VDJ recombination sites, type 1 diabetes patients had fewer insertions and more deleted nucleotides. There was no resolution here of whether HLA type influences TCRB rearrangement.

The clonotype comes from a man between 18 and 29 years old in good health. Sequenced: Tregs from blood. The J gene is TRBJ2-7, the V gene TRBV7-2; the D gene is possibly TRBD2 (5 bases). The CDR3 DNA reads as TGTGCCAGCAGCTTAATCGGGGTCTTCTCCTACGAGCAGTACTTC. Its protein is CASSLIGVFSYEQYF.